Below are 9 T cell receptor beta chains sequenced from a single sample in a study of beta chain features in type 1 diabetes. Study results and caveats: Significant though moderate, a shortening of TCRB CDR3s appeared in all four CD4+ subsets of Type 1 diabetes patients.

What these receptors recognize is not known. Sequencing targeted expressed TCRB transcripts, as all isolated RNA had been reverse transcribed. Some clones are missing from TCRdb's copy, which holds only in-frame ones; the method was immunoSEQ multiplex PCR. This sample carries around 50,000 clones, 35% to 55% of them seen once, and the ten largest clones take around 0.13%. The sample comprised stem cell memory CD4+ T cells from blood. All receptors come from a man aged 25-40 years with type 1 diabetes.

This chain connects TRBV2 to TRBJ1-1; D unclear. The ends were cut back, 5 bases at V and 1 base at J, with 5 bases in the middle. The CDR3 sequence is 12 residues long. The germline V gene encodes CDR1 SNHLY and CDR2 FYNNEI. The CDR3: CASSSGNTEAFF. For the CDR3, the DNA is TGTGCCAGCAGTTCGGGGAACACTGAAGCTTTCTTT.

The V gene is TRBV19, the J gene TRBJ1-5, with a tentative D call TRBD1 (5 bases). The CDR3 consists of 15 residues. CDR1 is LNHDA and CDR2 is SQIVND in the germline V gene (reference sequence). Trimming removed 5 bases at V and 2 bases at J, with 13 bases between. The CDR3 DNA sequence: TGTGCCAGTAGTGCGCAGGGTGTAGGCAATCAGCCCCAGCATTTT. As protein: CASSAQGVGNQPQHF. The full variable domain, with the rest looked up from reference TRBV19 and TRBJ1-5, is DGGITQSPKYLFRKEGQNVTLSCEQNLNHDAMYWYRQDPGQGLRLIYYSQIVNDFQKGDIAEGYSVSREKKESFPLTVTSAQKNPTAFYLCASSAQGVGNQPQHFGDGTRLSIL.

This clone was counted only a few times. V gene TRBV4-1 combines with J gene TRBJ1-5, with 8 nucleotides matching TRBD1. V was pared by 4 bases and J by 1 base, with 6 bases of the junction left unmatched. CDR1 and CDR2 (germline): MGHRA, YSYEKL. The CDR3 loop spans 16 amino acids. CDR3 coding DNA: TGCGCCAGCAGCCGAGGGACAGGAATAAGCAATCAGCCCCAGCATTTT. It is translated as CASSRGTGISNQPQHF.

This clone was seen a single time. The CDR3 DNA is TGTGCCAGCAGCTTGGACAGCCTCTTAAACACTGAAGCTTTCTTT. Residues: CASSLDSLLNTEAFF. The chain combines TRBV5-4 with TRBJ1-1; D is uncertain. The germline V and J ends were trimmed by 0 bases and 2 bases, with 11 bases remaining between them. The CDR3 consists of 15 residues. In germline, CDR1 is SGHNT, CDR2 YYREEE (reference sequence).

This chain joins TRBV29-1 and TRBJ1-5; maybe TRBD1 (6 bases). The V gene's germline CDR1 is SQVTM and CDR2 ANQGSEA. V gave up 7 bases and J gave up 5 bases, with 12 bases separating them. This CDR3 has 12 amino acids. In nucleotides, the CDR3 is TGCAGCGCCAGGGAGGGGGATCAGCCCCAGCATTTT. Protein product: CSAREGDQPQHF.

Only a few counts were recorded for this clone. The J gene is TRBJ1-5, the V gene TRBV5-1; D gene ambiguous. CDR1 and CDR2 (germline): SGHRS, YFSETQ. Trimming shortened V by 9 bases and J by 5 bases, and 18 bases separated the two germline ends. The CDR3 is made up of 14 amino acids. The CDR3 bases are TGCGCCATCACCGACTCCAAGAGGGATCAGCCCCAGCATTTT. Its protein product is CAITDSKRDQPQHF.

This clone turned up a few times. CDR3 DNA: TGTGCCAGTTCCAGGGGCTACGAGCAGTACTTC. Residues: CASSRGYEQYF. The J gene is TRBJ2-7, the V gene TRBV19, with D possibly matching TRBD1 (6 bases). V was trimmed by 8 bases and J by 3 bases, leaving 8 bases between them. Germline V CDR1 and CDR2: LNHDA, SQIVND (reference sequence). CDR3 length equals 11 residues.

The chain uses TRBV6-6 and TRBJ2-5; the D gene is possibly TRBD1 (6 bases). Germline loops: CDR1 MNHNY, CDR2 SVGAGI (reference sequence). V was pared by 8 bases and J by 2 bases, with 18 bases between. CDR3 length: 15 amino acids. This chain's CDR3 is CASLDTGSGQETQYF. The CDR3 DNA sequence: TGTGCCAGCTTGGACACAGGGTCGGGGCAAGAGACCCAGTACTTC.

The genes are TRBV11-2 and TRBJ2-7, with TRBD1 matching over 7 bases. With V trimmed by 5 bases and J by 7 bases, 8 bases remained unmatched. CDR1 is SGHAT and CDR2 is FQNNGV in the germline V gene. The CDR3 has 13 amino acids. The CDR3: CASSLRGSGEQYF. In nucleotides, the CDR3 is TGTGCCAGCAGCCTCAGGGGGTCGGGGGAGCAGTACTTC.